This T cell receptor (beta chain) comes out of a study of blood T cell repertoires in COVID-19. Study-wide context: The origin of the acute and convalescent COVID-19 samples was the United States, Italy and Spain.

The length of the CDR3 is 16 residues. Unmatched junction bases numbered 10, after V lost 6 bases and J lost 5 bases. Looked up from germline, CDR1 is KGHDR and CDR2 is SFDVKD. TCRdb keeps only in-frame clones here, not all; method: immunoSEQ multiplex PCR. The sample yields about 210,000 clones, 88% seen once. The sequenced material came from peripheral blood. This clonotype was sampled from a man between 70 and 80 years old with acute or convalescent COVID-19. The chain is built from TRBV24-1 and TRBJ2-1, with 9 bases matching TRBD1. The CDR3 sequence: CATSPTGTGTNNEQFF. For the CDR3, the DNA is TGTGCCACCAGTCCTACCGGGACAGGGACTAACAATGAGCAGTTCTTC.